One and the same sample provided the 5 T cell receptor beta chains below, sequenced in a study of blood T cell repertoires in COVID-19. The assay was immunoSEQ multiplex PCR, and TCRdb's table has in-frame clones only and misses some. The table shows 130,000 to 150,000 clones, with 75% to 90% occurring only once. The sample was peripheral blood. The source of these receptors is a woman between 45 and 60 years old with acute or convalescent COVID-19.

The chain has TRBV5-1 and TRBJ2-5, with D possibly TRBD2 on 6 matching bases. CDR1 is SGHRS and CDR2 is YFSETQ in the germline V gene. V shed 4 bases and J shed 5 bases, with 15 bases lying between them. This CDR3 contains 14 residues. CDR3: CASSATRRDETQYF. DNA for the CDR3: TGCGCCAGCAGCGCGACTAGGAGAGATGAGACCCAGTACTTC.

V and J are TRBV10-3 and TRBJ2-3; D unclear. V dropped 5 bases and J dropped 2 bases, with 11 bases sitting between them. Germline loops: CDR1 ENHRY, CDR2 SYGVKD. This CDR3 region has 14 residues. The CDR3 reads CAISHSPDTDTQYF. CDR3 sequence (DNA): TGTGCCATCAGTCATTCACCAGACACAGATACGCAGTATTTT.

V usage is TRBV10-3 and J usage is TRBJ2-7; 14 bases map to TRBD2. The trim removed 6 bases at V and 7 bases at J, leaving 8 bases unmatched. Germline V gene lookup returns CDR1 ENHRY and CDR2 SYGVKD. The CDR3 spans 15 residues. The CDR3 loop reads CAISRTSGRYWEQYF. For the CDR3, the DNA is TGTGCCATCAGCAGGACTAGCGGGAGGTACTGGGAGCAGTACTTC.

This chain connects TRBV5-4 to TRBJ1-2; no definite D call. This CDR3 comprises 13 residues. The germline CDR1 and CDR2 sequences are SGHNT and YYREEE (reference sequence). V was cut by 2 bases and J by 0 bases, with 5 bases left in between. CDR3 sequence (DNA): TGTGCCAGCAGCTTAGACTCTAACTATGGCTACACCTTC. This sequence encodes CASSLDSNYGYTF.

The rearrangement links TRBV13 to TRBJ2-2, with D unresolved. The CDR3 consists of 12 residues. Germline V gives CDR1 PRHDT, CDR2 FYEKMQ (reference sequence). Trimming cost V 1 base and J 7 bases, with 4 bases left between them. In DNA, the CDR3 is TGTGCCAGCAGCTTAGCAGGCGGGGAGCTGTTTTTT. The encoded protein is CASSLAGGELFF.